This T cell receptor beta chain was obtained from a study of OX40 agonist ivuxolimab in advanced cancers. Background on the study: Three patients, one with hepatocellular carcinoma and two with cutaneous melanoma, achieved partial responses. General study points: CD4+ and CD8+ blood T cells expanded clonally by week 6 at 0.1 to 3.0 mg/kg. Among the lowest peripheral clonal expansion occurred in 0.1-3.0 mg/kg partial responders.

The germline gives CDR1 SGDLS, CDR2 YYNGEE. The V gene lost 0 bases and the J gene lost 6 bases, with 10 bases spanning the gap. There are 15 residues in the CDR3. Generated by immunoSEQ multiplex PCR, the TCRdb table keeps only in-frame clones and is missing some. The sample contains roughly 100,000 clones, approximately 85% of which appear only once. Notes on this clone: Its antigen is not identified.

The chain recombines TRBV9 with TRBJ1-6; no reliable D call. The TCR comes from an adult with an advanced solid tumor such as melanoma, head and neck, liver or kidney cancer. The sequencing used CD4+ or CD8+ T cells sorted from blood, collected in a trial of the OX40 agonist ivuxolimab. The chain's CDR3 is CASSVETAPNSPLHF. CDR3 DNA: TGTGCCAGCAGCGTAGAAACAGCACCTAATTCACCCCTCCACTTT. The full variable domain, with the rest looked up from reference TRBV9 and TRBJ1-6, is DSGVTQTPKHLITATGQRVTLRCSPRSGDLSVYWYQQSLDQGLQFLIQYYNGEERAKGNILERFSAQQFPDLHSELNLSSLELGDSALYFCASSVETAPNSPLHFGNGTRLTVT.